Shown below are 21 T cell receptor beta chains from a single sample sequenced in a study of blood T cell repertoires in COVID-19. Here immunoSEQ multiplex PCR was the method, and the copy in TCRdb shows in-frame clones only, minus some. In the table there are roughly 140,000 clones, around 89% of which are singletons. The specimen sequenced was PBMCs or T cells enriched from blood (not recorded which). The source is a woman aged 25 to 39 with acute COVID-19.

In its sample, this clone was seen once. This chain uses TRBV28 with TRBJ2-5, with TRBD1 identical over 9 bases. From germline, CDR1 is MDHEN and CDR2 SYDVKM. Germline trimming cut 2 bases from V and 4 bases from J; bases unmatched to any gene: 8. CDR3 length: 16 residues. Here the CDR3 reads CASSLVVGQGGETQYF. CDR3 DNA: TGTGCCAGCAGTTTAGTAGTGGGACAGGGTGGAGAGACCCAGTACTTC.

The rearrangement links TRBV28 to TRBJ2-5; 7 nucleotides line up with TRBD1. V was clipped by 5 bases and J by 5 bases; unmatched bases: 17. CDR3 size: 17 residues. CDR1 MDHEN and CDR2 SYDVKM come from the germline V gene. The CDR3 sequence is CASSLDHRGYLRETQYF. The CDR3 region has the DNA TGTGCCAGCAGTCTTGATCACAGGGGTTATTTGAGGGAGACCCAGTACTTC.

The chain is built from TRBV4-3 and TRBJ2-1; TRBD2 might be the D (6 bases). Germline assignment: CDR1 LGHNA and CDR2 YSLEER. This CDR3 has 13 amino acids. Trimming left V 0 bases short and J 10 bases short, with 10 bases between. The CDR3 reads CASSQDRREEQFF. CDR3 in DNA: TGCGCCAGCAGCCAAGATCGCCGGGAGGAGCAGTTCTTC.

This clone was observed a single time. The chain combines TRBV29-1 with TRBJ1-1, with TRBD1 matching 7 bases. The V segment lost 4 bases and the J segment 3 bases; nucleotides outside the gene matches: 2. The CDR3 is 12 amino acids. Germline loops: CDR1 SQVTM, CDR2 ANQGSEA. CDR3 bases: TGCAGCGTTGCCCAGGGGGACACTGAAGCTTTCTTT. Its translation is CSVAQGDTEAFF. The full variable domain, in which reference TRBV29-1 and TRBJ1-1 provide the parts outside the CDR3, is SAVISQKPSRDICQRGTSLTIQCQVDSQVTMMFWYRQQPGQSLTLIATANQGSEATYESGFVIDKFPISRPNLTFSTLTVSNMSPEDSSIYLCSVAQGDTEAFFGQGTRLTVV.

This chain joins TRBV7-9 and TRBJ2-6; 8 bases line up with TRBD1. This CDR3 comprises 15 residues. CDR1 and CDR2 (germline): SEHNR, FQNEAQ (reference sequence). J gave up 2 bases and V 8 bases, and 5 bases lay outside the gene matches. The CDR3 DNA sequence: TGTGCCAGCCGGACAGGGAACACTGGGGCCAACGTCCTGACTTTC. This gives the protein CASRTGNTGANVLTF.

Here the CDR3 reads CASKITGALDTQYF. CDR3 coding DNA: TGTGCCAGCAAAATTACAGGGGCTCTCGATACGCAGTATTTT. This chain links TRBV28 with TRBJ2-3; 7 nucleotides agree with TRBD1. V gave up 7 bases and J gave up 6 bases; unmatched junction bases: 10. The CDR3 is 14 residues long. CDR1 and CDR2 from the germline V gene are MDHEN and SYDVKM. Based on the CDR3 plus reference TRBV28 and TRBJ2-3, the full variable domain is DVKVTQSSRYLVKRTGEKVFLECVQDMDHENMFWYRQDPGLGLRLIYFSYDVKMKEKGDIPEGYSVSREKKERFSLILESASTNQTSMYLCASKITGALDTQYFGPGTRLTVL.

The CDR3 DNA sequence: TGTGCCAGCAGTGACCGGGACAGGGTTCAGCCCCAGCATTTT. Its protein product is CASSDRDRVQPQHF. V is TRBV6-2 or TRBV6-3 and J is TRBJ1-5; the match to TRBD1 covers 9 bases. This CDR3 has 14 residues. Germline lookup yields CDR1 MNHEY and CDR2 SVGEGT. J gave up 6 bases and V 5 bases, and 5 bases lay outside the gene matches.

This chain links TRBV28 with TRBJ1-2; D uncertain. The germline V gene has CDR1 MDHEN and CDR2 SYDVKM. The length of the CDR3 is 12 residues. V dropped 3 bases and J dropped 4 bases, with 6 bases sitting between them. The CDR3 DNA follows: TGTGCCAGCAGTTTGATCGGCTATGGCTACACCTTC. The encoded protein is CASSLIGYGYTF.

The chain joins TRBV11-2 to TRBJ2-7; TRBD1 agrees at 11 bases. The CDR3 contains 17 residues. The J segment lost 0 bases and the V segment lost 1 base, leaving 5 bases of the junction unmatched. Germline CDR1 reads SGHAT; CDR2 reads FQNNGV. CDR3 DNA: TGTGCCAGCAGCTTAGGCCGGGACAGGGGGATCTCCTACGAGCAGTACTTC. As protein: CASSLGRDRGISYEQYF. The full variable domain, rest sourced from reference TRBV11-2 and TRBJ2-7, is EAGVAQSPRYKIIEKRQSVAFWCNPISGHATLYWYQQILGQGPKLLIQFQNNGVVDDSQLPKDRFSAERLKGVDSTLKIQPAKLEDSAVYLCASSLGRDRGISYEQYFGPGTRLTVT.

This chain connects TRBV6-5 to TRBJ2-2; perhaps TRBD2 as D (5 bases). V lost 2 bases to trimming and J lost 4 bases, with 11 bases between them. CDR1 is MNHEY, CDR2 SVGAGI, per germline. The CDR3 consists of 15 residues. This chain's CDR3 is CASSYEGPLTGELFF. CDR3 DNA: TGTGCCAGCAGTTACGAGGGCCCACTCACCGGGGAGCTGTTTTTT.

This chain links TRBV2 with TRBJ2-7, with D perhaps TRBD2 (6 bases). V was clipped by 1 base and J by 2 bases, with 6 bases between them. This CDR3 comprises 13 residues. The germline gives CDR1 SNHLY, CDR2 FYNNEI. The CDR3 reads CASSEGLAYEQYF. In DNA, the CDR3 is TGTGCCAGCAGTGAAGGACTAGCCTACGAGCAGTACTTC.

The J gene is TRBJ2-5, the V gene TRBV9, with 9 bases that match TRBD2. Trimming at V came to 0 bases and at J to 4 bases, leaving 7 bases not matched to a gene. The CDR3 is made up of 16 amino acids. CDR1 is SGDLS, CDR2 YYNGEE, per germline. CDR3 DNA sequence: TGTGCCAGCAGCGTAGAACCATTAGCGGGAGCAGAGACCCAGTACTTC. Amino acid sequence: CASSVEPLAGAETQYF.

This clone has just one count. The chain couples TRBV2 to TRBJ1-5; D unresolved. The CDR3 is made up of 12 amino acids. V was pared by 3 bases and J by 9 bases, with 9 bases between. Germline V gene lookup returns CDR1 SNHLY and CDR2 FYNNEI. CDR3 amino acids: CASSDESWPQHF. The CDR3 DNA sequence: TGTGCCAGCAGTGACGAGTCTTGGCCCCAGCATTTT.

This chain joins TRBV7-2 and TRBJ2-7; TRBD2 is a possible D gene (6 bases). Germline CDR1 SGHTA, CDR2 FQGNSA. The CDR3 contains 15 residues. The V and J ends lost 6 bases and 7 bases respectively, with 22 bases between them. CDR3 amino acids: CASSSGATSRGEQYF. DNA of the CDR3: TGTGCCAGCAGTTCCGGCGCTACCTCTCGGGGGGAGCAGTACTTC. The complete variable domain, with remaining parts taken from reference TRBV7-2 and TRBJ2-7, reads GAGVSQSPSNKVTEKGKDVELRCDPISGHTALYWYRQSLGQGLEFLIYFQGNSAPDKSGLPSDRFSAERTGGSVSTLTIQRTQQEDSAVYLCASSSGATSRGEQYFGPGTRLTVT.

The rearrangement uses TRBV15 and TRBJ2-1; D is unresolved. Deletions cut 1 base from V and 5 bases from J, with 6 bases between. This CDR3 is built from 13 residues. Germline V gene sequence: CDR1 LNHNV, CDR2 YYDKDF (reference sequence). Written as DNA, the CDR3 is TGTGCCACCAGCAGAGTTAGAAACAATGAGCAGTTCTTC. It is translated as CATSRVRNNEQFF.

V is TRBV7-3 and J is TRBJ2-1; D gene uncertain. Germline V gene data show CDR1 as SGHTA and CDR2 as FQGTGA. Trimming removed 2 bases from V and 4 bases from J, with 18 bases in between. This CDR3 has 17 amino acids. The CDR3 is CASSLVPAVLNYNEQFF. Here the CDR3 DNA reads TGTGCCAGCAGCTTAGTTCCCGCGGTGTTGAATTACAATGAGCAGTTCTTC.

This sequence joins TRBV19 and TRBJ1-5; TRBD1 is a possible D gene (6 bases). The V gene's germline CDR1 is LNHDA and CDR2 SQIVND (reference sequence). Trimming shortened V by 2 bases and J by 3 bases, and 17 bases separated the two germline ends. The CDR3 consists of 17 residues. The DNA of the CDR3 is TGTGCCAGTAGTATACCCAACAGGGATGGGGTCAATCAGCCCCAGCATTTT. This translates into CASSIPNRDGVNQPQHF.

The rearrangement joins TRBV29-1 to TRBJ2-3; 10 nucleotides align to TRBD2. Germline CDR1 is SQVTM and CDR2 is ANQGSEA. The CDR3 sequence is 14 residues long. Germline trimming cut 2 bases from V and 6 bases from J; bases unmatched to any gene: 5. This CDR3 is CSVESPGLADTQYF. CDR3 sequence (DNA): TGCAGCGTTGAATCTCCGGGACTAGCGGATACGCAGTATTTT.

This chain connects TRBV6-2 or TRBV6-3 to TRBJ1-5, with 9 nucleotides matching TRBD1. Per the germline V gene, CDR1 is MNHEY and CDR2 is SVGEGT. This CDR3 spans 17 amino acids. V was pared by 6 bases and J by 0 bases, with 9 bases of the junction left unmatched. The CDR3 DNA is TGTGCCAGCAGCCCCGGACAGGGGACTTATAGCAATCAGCCCCAGCATTTT. Its translation is CASSPGQGTYSNQPQHF.

The chain employs TRBV24-1 and TRBJ1-5, with D maybe TRBD1 (6 bases). V was trimmed by 4 bases and J by 7 bases, leaving 22 bases between them. The CDR3 is 17 amino acids. Germline loops: CDR1 KGHDR, CDR2 SFDVKD. CDR3 nucleotides: TGTGCCACCAGTGACACCAGGGGTGGGGAAGTCGGACAGCCCCAGCATTTT. As protein: CATSDTRGGEVGQPQHF.

The CDR3 here is CATSPGGGRETQYF. In DNA form, the CDR3 reads TGTGCCACCAGCCCGGGGGGAGGGAGGGAGACCCAGTACTTC. The V gene is TRBV15, the J gene TRBJ2-5; 7 positions match TRBD2. The J segment lost 5 bases and the V segment lost 5 bases, leaving 8 bases of the junction unmatched. The germline CDR1 and CDR2 sequences are LNHNV and YYDKDF (reference sequence). This CDR3 contains 14 residues.